A single sample is the source of the 22 T cell receptor beta chains below, sequenced in a study of radiotherapy plus CTLA-4 blockade in lung cancer. The table came from immunoSEQ multiplex PCR; TCRdb's copy has only in-frame clones and leaves some out. The sample consists of roughly 58,000 clones, 82% of them appearing once. Source: peripheral blood, taken from a patient treated with radiotherapy plus ipilimumab. These receptors were taken from a human donor with non-small cell lung cancer whose response to radiotherapy plus ipilimumab could not be evaluated.

The V gene is TRBV20-1, the J gene TRBJ2-5; D unclear. V was cut by 2 bases and J by 5 bases, with 3 bases left in between. The CDR3 has 10 residues. Germline CDR1 and CDR2: DFQATT and SNEGSKA (reference sequence). CDR3 amino acids: CSARLETQYF. The CDR3 coding sequence is TGCAGTGCTAGACTGGAGACCCAGTACTTC.

In its sample, this clone was seen once. The V gene is TRBV14, the J gene TRBJ2-7; D gene ambiguous. The CDR3 loop spans 15 amino acids. Trimming pared 0 bases from V and 2 bases from J, leaving 11 bases between. CDR1 is SGHDN and CDR2 is FVKESK in the germline V gene. The chain's CDR3 is CASSQDEALPYEQYF. The CDR3 nucleotides read TGTGCCAGCAGCCAAGATGAGGCCTTACCCTACGAGCAGTACTTC.

V is TRBV4-3 and J is TRBJ2-7; D uncertain. In germline, CDR1 is LGHNA, CDR2 YSLEER. The CDR3 is made up of 14 amino acids. The ends were cut back, 0 bases at V and 6 bases at J, with 12 bases in the middle. The CDR3 is CASSQDLIGGEQYF. CDR3 nucleotide sequence: TGCGCCAGCAGCCAAGATCTTATCGGCGGCGAGCAGTACTTC.

The V call is TRBV5-4, the J call TRBJ2-6, with 7 bases matching TRBD1. The CDR3 contains 17 residues. J lost 0 bases, V lost 4 bases, and 7 bases had no gene match. Germline values: CDR1 SGHNT, CDR2 YYREEE (reference sequence). The CDR3 is CASSLRDRPSGANVLTF. The CDR3 bases are TGTGCCAGCAGCCTCCGGGACAGACCCTCTGGGGCCAACGTCCTGACTTTC. Full variable domain (missing parts from reference TRBV5-4 and TRBJ2-6): ETGVTQSPTHLIKTRGQQVTLRCSSQSGHNTVSWYQQALGQGPQFIFQYYREEENGRGNFPPRFSGLQFPNYSSELNVNALELDDSALYLCASSLRDRPSGANVLTFGAGSRLTVL.

A single count supports this clone. Here the CDR3 DNA reads TGTGCCAGCAGCGTATTGGTTCGTCCGGGTTATGGGGAGGGGATCCCTCCCTACGAGCAGTACTTC. Protein: CASSVLVRPGYGEGIPPYEQYF. The genes are TRBV9 and TRBJ2-7; 7 nucleotides line up with TRBD2. This CDR3 region has 22 residues. Germline V lookup: CDR1 SGDLS, CDR2 YYNGEE. With 1 base clipped from V and 2 bases from J, the junction kept 27 bases outside the gene matches.

The chain recombines TRBV28 with TRBJ1-5; D is ambiguous. CDR1 and CDR2 from the germline V gene are MDHEN and SYDVKM. V was cut by 3 bases and J by 7 bases, with 7 bases left in between. There are 12 residues in the CDR3. DNA for the CDR3: TGTGCCAGCAGTTTCTCCCAGCAGCCCCAGCATTTT. As protein: CASSFSQQPQHF. Using reference TRBV28 and TRBJ1-5 for the parts outside the CDR3, the full variable domain is DVKVTQSSRYLVKRTGEKVFLECVQDMDHENMFWYRQDPGLGLRLIYFSYDVKMKEKGDIPEGYSVSREKKERFSLILESASTNQTSMYLCASSFSQQPQHFGDGTRLSIL.

The J gene is TRBJ2-3, the V gene TRBV23-1, with 8 bases matching TRBD1. TRBV23-1 is an open reading frame whose function is uncertain. This CDR3 has 21 residues. With 6 bases clipped from V and 3 bases from J, the junction kept 26 bases outside the gene matches. The CDR3 is CASSQPRDRPRTTEETDTQYF. The CDR3, as DNA: TGCGCCAGCAGCCAACCCCGGGACAGGCCGAGGACTACGGAAGAGACAGATACGCAGTATTTT.

The V and J genes are TRBV28 and TRBJ2-5, with D possibly matching TRBD2 (6 bases). Germline V gene sequence: CDR1 MDHEN, CDR2 SYDVKM. V shed 2 bases and J shed 3 bases, with 10 bases lying between them. The CDR3 extends over 14 amino acids. The CDR3 sequence: CASSLETREETQYF. The CDR3 DNA is TGTGCCAGCAGTTTAGAGACTAGAGAAGAGACCCAGTACTTC.

This sequence joins TRBV7-2 and TRBJ1-1; D not resolved. The CDR3 has 16 residues. Germline V CDR1 and CDR2: SGHTA, FQGNSA. Trimming removed 1 base at V and 0 bases at J, with 12 bases between. CDR3 residues: CASSLGTGGMNTEAFF. CDR3 nucleotide sequence: TGTGCCAGCAGCTTAGGGACTGGAGGGATGAACACTGAAGCTTTCTTT.

This clone was seen only once. The chain is built from TRBV5-4 and TRBJ2-3; unclear D gene. There are 14 residues in the CDR3. The V and J ends lost 4 bases and 2 bases respectively, with 11 bases between them. The germline V gene has CDR1 SGHNT and CDR2 YYREEE (reference sequence). The CDR3 DNA reads TGTGCCAGCAGCCTCCCACCGGTCACAGATACGCAGTATTTT. It encodes CASSLPPVTDTQYF.

The chain carries TRBV5-8 and TRBJ2-5, with TRBD1 identical over 9 bases. The germline gives CDR1 SGHTS, CDR2 YDEGEE. V was pared by 4 bases and J by 3 bases, with 7 bases of the junction left unmatched. The CDR3 has 15 residues. The CDR3 DNA reads TGTGCCAGCAGCCCCGGGACAGGGAAAAAAGAGACCCAGTACTTC. Its translation: CASSPGTGKKETQYF.

This sequence joins TRBV7-9 and TRBJ2-2, with 14 nucleotides matching TRBD2. The V and J ends lost 5 bases and 3 bases, in that order; junction bases with no gene match: 5. CDR3 length: 17 residues. The germline CDR1 and CDR2 sequences are SEHNR and FQNEAQ (reference sequence). Here the CDR3 reads CASSPAGLAGDTGELFF. The CDR3 DNA is TGTGCCAGCAGCCCGGCGGGACTAGCGGGAGACACCGGGGAGCTGTTTTTT. The full variable domain, completed using reference TRBV7-9 and TRBJ2-2, is DTGVSQNPRHKITKRGQNVTFRCDPISEHNRLYWYRQTLGQGPEFLTYFQNEAQLEKSRLLSDRFSAERPKGSFSTLEIQRTEQGDSAMYLCASSPAGLAGDTGELFFGEGSRLTVL.

This clone was counted once. This chain uses TRBV6-6 with TRBJ2-1; a possible D gene is TRBD2 (5 bases). V was cut by 0 bases and J by 15 bases, with 15 bases left in between. CDR1 and CDR2 from the germline V gene are MNHNY and SVGAGI (reference sequence). The CDR3 is 13 residues long. CDR3 in amino acids: CASSYSTQDLRFF. The CDR3 DNA is TGTGCCAGCAGTTACTCGACTCAGGACTTAAGGTTCTTC.

The chain uses TRBV7-9 and TRBJ1-5; a weak D match, TRBD1 (5 bases). V was pared by 4 bases and J by 7 bases, with 14 bases between. In germline, CDR1 is SEHNR, CDR2 FQNEAQ (reference sequence). The CDR3 sequence is 14 residues long. CDR3 sequence (DNA): TGTGCCAGCAGCTCGGGGGGTAGGAGCCAGCCCCAGCATTTT. This sequence encodes CASSSGGRSQPQHF. Combining the CDR3 with reference TRBV7-9 and TRBJ1-5 gives the whole variable domain DTGVSQNPRHKITKRGQNVTFRCDPISEHNRLYWYRQTLGQGPEFLTYFQNEAQLEKSRLLSDRFSAERPKGSFSTLEIQRTEQGDSAMYLCASSSGGRSQPQHFGDGTRLSIL.

The rearrangement joins TRBV10-1 to TRBJ2-7; 7 positions match TRBD2. The CDR3 runs to 15 residues. The V gene's germline CDR1 is WNHNN and CDR2 SYGVQD (reference sequence). J was trimmed by 3 bases and V by 2 bases; bases with no gene match: 7. The CDR3 here is CASSEGHPGGYEQYF. CDR3 coding DNA: TGCGCCAGCAGTGAGGGTCACCCGGGAGGCTACGAGCAGTACTTC.

The chain couples TRBV7-9 to TRBJ2-7; 7 nucleotides agree with TRBD2. This CDR3 spans 14 amino acids. CDR1 SEHNR and CDR2 FQNEAQ come from the germline V gene (reference sequence). With V trimmed by 3 bases and J by 4 bases, 6 bases remained unmatched. The DNA of the CDR3 is TGTGCCAGCAGCTTGGGGACTAATGATTACGAGCAGTACTTC. This translates into CASSLGTNDYEQYF.

This clone showed up just once. The chain links TRBV19 to TRBJ2-5, with 10 nucleotides matching TRBD2. The J segment lost 2 bases and the V segment lost 5 bases, leaving 5 bases of the junction unmatched. The germline V gene encodes CDR1 LNHDA and CDR2 SQIVND (reference sequence). This CDR3 has 15 amino acids. The CDR3 DNA reads as TGTGCCAGTAGTTCCGGACTAGCGGCACAAGAGACCCAGTACTTC. This gives the protein CASSSGLAAQETQYF.

The chain is built from TRBV9 and TRBJ2-3; 15 positions agree with TRBD2. This CDR3 is built from 16 residues. V lost 4 bases and J lost 7; bases outside the gene matches: 7. Germline V CDR1 and CDR2: SGDLS, YYNGEE. The CDR3 spells CASSRGTSGGRNTQYF. As DNA, the CDR3 is TGTGCCAGCAGCCGCGGGACTAGCGGGGGGAGAAATACGCAGTATTTT.

The V gene is TRBV15, the J gene TRBJ2-7, with TRBD2 matching 10 bases. After removal of 4 bases from V and 2 bases from J, the junction contained 2 bases not matched to a gene. From germline, CDR1 is LNHNV and CDR2 YYDKDF (reference sequence). This CDR3 spans 14 amino acids. DNA of the CDR3: TGTGCCACCAGCATGACTAGCGGGCCCTACGAGCAGTACTTC. Translated: CATSMTSGPYEQYF.

The chain uses TRBV2 and TRBJ2-7; TRBD1 matches 9 bases. The CDR3 loop spans 13 amino acids. V lost 5 bases and J lost 2; bases outside the gene matches: 1. The V gene's germline CDR1 is SNHLY and CDR2 FYNNEI. The CDR3 nucleotides are TGTGCCAGCAGTAGACAGGGGGCCTACGAGCAGTACTTC. This encodes CASSRQGAYEQYF.

This clone was detected only once. The V gene is TRBV7-2, the J gene TRBJ2-1; D might be TRBD2 (6 bases). The CDR3 is 14 residues long. Germline V gene sequence: CDR1 SGHTA, CDR2 FQGNSA. Trimming took off 5 bases at V and 7 bases at J, with 15 bases between the two ends. This chain's CDR3 is CASSTGLYRNEQFF. The DNA for the CDR3 is TGTGCCAGCAGCACAGGACTATATAGGAATGAGCAGTTCTTC.

The chain couples TRBV7-2 to TRBJ1-5; D perhaps matches TRBD1 (6 bases). Trimming took off 1 base at V and 3 bases at J, with 19 bases between the two ends. Looked up from germline, CDR1 is SGHTA and CDR2 is FQGNSA. This CDR3 is 18 amino acids long. In nucleotides, the CDR3 is TGTGCCAGCAGCTTAGGAGTAGAGCGGACAGCTTACAATCAGCCCCAGCATTTT. Its translation is CASSLGVERTAYNQPQHF.